The 9 T cell receptor beta chains given below trace back to one sample, sequenced in a study of blood T cells in healthy people across ages. Combining a sample-barcoded 5' primer with a J-beta primer mix, a second PCR ran for 7 to 11 cycles. One entry per CDR3 protein results from TCRdb running MiXCR on the 5' RACE reads. Among 650,000 to 1,000,000 distinct CDR3 sequences listed, roughly 34% were seen once. Sequencing was carried out using blood. These TCRs come from a man aged 18-30 years in good health.

The CDR3 DNA reads as TGCAGCTCTGGGGGTTCTACTGGCGAGCAGTACTTC. This encodes CSSGGSTGEQYF. The chain uses TRBV29-1 and TRBJ2-7; D possibly uses TRBD1 or TRBD2 (5 bases each). The V gene lost 8 bases and the J gene lost 6 bases, with 17 bases spanning the gap. The CDR3 is 12 amino acids. Germline values: CDR1 SQVTM, CDR2 ANQGSEA.

The rearrangement joins TRBV2 to TRBJ1-6; 12 nucleotides align to TRBD1. The length of the CDR3 is 16 residues. V was clipped by 6 bases and J by 5 bases; unmatched bases: 5. Looked up from germline, CDR1 is SNHLY and CDR2 is FYNNEI. In DNA, the CDR3 is TGTGCCAGCAGAGAGGGACAGGGGGCTAATAATTCACCCCTCCACTTT. Its protein is CASREGQGANNSPLHF.

This clonotype was counted a few times. V usage is TRBV6-6 and J usage is TRBJ1-1, with 8 bases lining up with TRBD1. In germline, CDR1 is MNHNY, CDR2 SVGAGI (reference sequence). The CDR3 runs 15 residues. Unmatched junction bases numbered 8, after V lost 6 bases and J lost 2 bases. CDR3 sequence: CASSPRTGTNTEAFF. The CDR3 bases are TGTGCCAGCAGCCCCCGGACAGGGACAAACACTGAAGCTTTCTTT.

The V call is TRBV20-1, the J call TRBJ2-2; 9 bases are a match to TRBD2. J lost 3 bases, V lost 0 bases, and 2 bases had no gene match. Germline CDR1 DFQATT, CDR2 SNEGSKA (reference sequence). This CDR3 comprises 15 residues. CDR3 region: CSARDAGGHTGELFF. The CDR3 DNA is TGCAGTGCTAGAGACGCGGGGGGGCACACCGGGGAGCTGTTTTTT.

This clonotype was found a few times. This chain connects TRBV12-3 or TRBV12-4 to TRBJ2-1; D is unclear. The CDR3 consists of 12 residues. V was pared by 5 bases and J by 2 bases, with 4 bases between. The CDR3 region is CASSHPYNEQFF. CDR3 coding DNA: TGTGCCAGCAGTCACCCCTACAATGAGCAGTTCTTC.

V usage is TRBV4-2 and J usage is TRBJ2-3, with TRBD2 matching 9 bases. Germline V gene sequence: CDR1 LGHNA, CDR2 YNFKEQ. The CDR3 extends over 18 amino acids. Trimming cost V 4 bases and J 0 bases; bases outside gene matches: 11. For the CDR3, the DNA is TGTGCCAGCAGCCGGGGGGTAGCGGGGGAATATAGCACAGATACGCAGTATTTT. It yields the protein CASSRGVAGEYSTDTQYF.

This clonotype has a handful of counts. V and J are TRBV27 and TRBJ1-6; 9 nucleotides line up with TRBD1. Trimming removed 2 bases from V and 6 bases from J; junction bases left unmatched: 5. Germline CDR1 is MNHEY and CDR2 is SMNVEV (reference sequence). The CDR3 loop spans 16 amino acids. CDR3 residues: CASSLGGTGPNSPLHF. The CDR3 DNA is TGTGCCAGCAGTTTAGGAGGGACAGGGCCTAATTCACCCCTCCACTTT.

Of note for this clonotype: A much larger clone differs by one base, so this may be a read error. The rearrangement links TRBV27 to TRBJ2-5, with D possibly being TRBD1 or TRBD2 (5 bases each). The CDR3 has 11 amino acids. The V gene's germline CDR1 is MNHEY and CDR2 SMNVEV (reference sequence). The CDR3 reads CVSRDRGTQYF. As DNA, the CDR3 is TGTGTCAGCAGGGACCGGGGGACCCAGTACTTC.

This clonotype was recorded at least ten times. The chain carries TRBV10-3 and TRBJ2-3, with D possibly matching TRBD2 (6 bases). Per the germline V gene, CDR1 is ENHRY and CDR2 is SYGVKD. The CDR3 is made up of 15 amino acids. V was clipped by 7 bases and J by 1 base, with 15 bases between them. CDR3 loop: CAITGGGEGTDTQYF. The CDR3 nucleotides are TGTGCCATCACGGGCGGCGGGGAGGGCACAGATACGCAGTATTTT.